This T cell receptor beta chain came from a study of blood T cell repertoires in COVID-19. Original handling: Estimated nucleated cell counts came from reference gene primer amplification. Repertoires were generated with immunoSEQ multiplex PCR, while TCRdb's copy carries only in-frame clones and drops some. Clonal size and the V and J genes are those of that table, whereas D and trimming came from the DNA. The data show about 310,000 clones, about nine tenths seen once. The clonotype comes from a man in his forties or fifties with active or convalescent COVID-19. The source material was peripheral blood.

The CDR3 nucleotides read TGCAGTGCTAGTAAGGGAGGGGGAGCCAAAAACATTCAGTACTTC. Protein sequence: CSASKGGGAKNIQYF. The chain carries TRBV20-1 and TRBJ2-4, with a possible D match to TRBD2 (7 bases). Trimming pared 3 bases from V and 0 bases from J, leaving 12 bases between. CDR1 is DFQATT, CDR2 SNEGSKA, per germline (reference sequence). This CDR3 is built from 15 residues.